This T cell receptor (beta chain) was profiled in a study of cytomegalovirus exposure and HLA in healthy donors. A multiplex PCR was run with 60 Vbeta primers and 13 Jbeta primers. Data came from immunoSEQ multiplex PCR; TCRdb stores just in-frame clones and leaves some out. The sample records 240,000 or so clones, roughly 80% being singletons. As concerns this clone: Its target is not known.

Germline V gene sequence: CDR1 LGHNT, CDR2 FRNRAP. V lost 6 bases to trimming and J lost 0 bases, with 12 bases between them. The length of the CDR3 is 15 residues. The study's findings and limits: Some V segments could not be told apart, so they were left out, TRBV6-2 and TRBV6-3 among them. In a later analysis, productive TCRs from donors in an Asian-associated ancestry cluster reportedly carried fewer N-insertions than the cohort mean.

This clonotype was obtained from a woman aged 35 to 49 in good health and CMV-seropositive. The rearrangement links TRBV12-5 to TRBJ2-1; tentative D call: TRBD1 (5 bases). The sequenced sample was PBMCs. As DNA, the CDR3 is TGTGCTAGTGGCATCAGGGTTAGCTCCTACAATGAGCAGTTCTTC. This gives the protein CASGIRVSSYNEQFF.